This T cell receptor beta chain emerged from a study of blood T cell repertoires in COVID-19. CDR1 and CDR2 from the germline V gene are SNHLY and FYNNEI. This CDR3 has 14 residues. With 5 bases clipped from V and 8 bases from J, the junction kept 5 bases outside the gene matches. Sequencing was performed with immunoSEQ multiplex PCR; in TCRdb, only in-frame clones are kept and a portion is missing. The sample has 55,000 to 65,000 clones, 65% to 80% seen once. Sequencing used peripheral blood. This sequence joins TRBV2 and TRBJ2-6, with TRBD1 matching over 8 bases. The receptor comes from a man aged 55 to 70 with acute or convalescent COVID-19. The CDR3 is CASSPDRDPNVLTF. CDR3 bases: TGTGCCAGCAGTCCGGACAGGGATCCCAACGTCCTGACTTTC.